Shown below are 9 T cell receptor beta chains from a single sample sequenced in a study of shared clonotypes between healthy human individuals. Here immunoSEQ multiplex PCR was the method, and the copy in TCRdb shows in-frame clones only, minus some. This sample yields around 1.9 million clones, of which about 93% are seen a single time; roughly 1.8% belongs to the top ten. CD8 cells regarded as naive lacked CD45RO, were positively chosen for CCR7, and omitted terminally differentiated effector memory CD45RA+ cells. The sequencing sample was made of naive CD8+ T cells from PBMCs. The source is a man younger than 35 in good health. Some clones in this sample may be carry-over from other donors' samples.

This chain joins TRBV13 and TRBJ2-5; a possible D gene is TRBD1 (7 bases). Germline CDR1 is PRHDT and CDR2 is FYEKMQ (reference sequence). This CDR3 comprises 17 residues. The V end lost 4 bases, the J end lost 5 bases, and 23 bases lay between the germline ends. CDR3 nucleotide sequence: TGTGCCAGCAGCTCCGGGGGACCCGGGACAGAAGGGGAGACCCAGTACTTC. Translated: CASSSGGPGTEGETQYF.

Worth noting for this clone: This sample includes further DNA sequences coding for the same CDR3. The V and J genes are TRBV5-1 and TRBJ1-2; no definite D call. V gave up 4 bases and J gave up 8 bases, with 15 bases separating them. Germline-derived CDR1 and CDR2 are SGHRS and YFSETQ. There are 13 residues in the CDR3. This CDR3 is CASSPTGRDGYTF. CDR3 in DNA: TGCGCCAGCAGCCCTACGGGGAGAGACGGCTACACCTTC.

This rearrangement joins TRBV5-6 to TRBJ2-1; possible D gene TRBD2, 6 bases. With 4 bases removed from V and 5 bases from J, the gap between germline ends came to 13 bases. Germline-derived CDR1 and CDR2 are SGHDT and YYEEEE. This CDR3 is built from 14 residues. In DNA, the CDR3 is TGTGCCAGCAGCCCCGAGACTAGTAACAATGAGCAGTTCTTC. Its protein product is CASSPETSNNEQFF. The whole variable domain, filled in from reference TRBV5-6 and TRBJ2-1, reads DAGVTQSPTHLIKTRGQQVTLRCSPKSGHDTVSWYQQALGQGPQFIFQYYEEEERQRGNFPDRFSGHQFPNYSSELNVNALLLGDSALYLCASSPETSNNEQFFGPGTRLTVL.

The genes are TRBV6-6 and TRBJ2-7, with TRBD2 matching over 8 bases. This CDR3 has 13 amino acids. Trimming at V came to 6 bases and at J to 5 bases, leaving 6 bases not matched to a gene. Germline V gene data show CDR1 as MNHNY and CDR2 as SVGAGI (reference sequence). The CDR3 here is CASSRGGLDEQYF. The CDR3 DNA reads TGTGCCAGCAGCCGGGGGGGGCTGGACGAGCAGTACTTC.

The table lists this clone with a count of one. V gene TRBV28 combines with J gene TRBJ2-2, with D hard to call. V was pared by 1 base and J by 7 bases, with 19 bases between. This CDR3 comprises 17 residues. Germline-derived CDR1 and CDR2 are MDHEN and SYDVKM. CDR3 protein: CASSLFRKGLLGGELFF. The CDR3 nucleotides read TGTGCCAGCAGTTTATTTAGGAAGGGCCTCCTCGGCGGGGAGCTGTTTTTT.

This chain uses TRBV7-2 with TRBJ1-1, with D unclear. The CDR3 length is 15 residues. The V and J ends lost 1 base and 0 bases respectively, with 9 bases between them. From germline, CDR1 is SGHTA and CDR2 FQGNSA. The CDR3 sequence: CASSLVPILNTEAFF. The CDR3 DNA is TGTGCCAGCAGCTTAGTCCCCATCTTGAACACTGAAGCTTTCTTT.

The chain has TRBV11-3 and TRBJ2-1; no reliable D call. V was shortened by 5 bases and J by 6 bases, with 14 bases between the two germline ends. Per the germline V gene, CDR1 is SGHNT and CDR2 is YENEEA. The CDR3 is made up of 14 amino acids. The CDR3 DNA is TGTGCCAGCAGCACCCGGGTGGACCTCAATGAGCAGTTCTTC. Protein: CASSTRVDLNEQFF.

V usage is TRBV28 and J usage is TRBJ2-5; D not certain. In germline, CDR1 is MDHEN, CDR2 SYDVKM. The CDR3 totals 14 residues. The V gene lost 7 bases and the J gene lost 1 base, with 13 bases spanning the gap. The CDR3 sequence: CASKGPTSQETQYF. CDR3 bases: TGTGCCAGCAAGGGCCCGACAAGCCAAGAGACCCAGTACTTC.

The rearrangement uses TRBV7-9 and TRBJ2-1, with 15 bases matching TRBD2. The CDR3 spans 15 residues. With V trimmed by 4 bases and J by 9 bases, 4 bases remained unmatched. Germline values: CDR1 SEHNR, CDR2 FQNEAQ (reference sequence). The CDR3 DNA reads TGTGCCAGCAGCTCTCGGACTAGCGGGAGGGGTGAGCAGTTCTTC. This gives the protein CASSSRTSGRGEQFF.